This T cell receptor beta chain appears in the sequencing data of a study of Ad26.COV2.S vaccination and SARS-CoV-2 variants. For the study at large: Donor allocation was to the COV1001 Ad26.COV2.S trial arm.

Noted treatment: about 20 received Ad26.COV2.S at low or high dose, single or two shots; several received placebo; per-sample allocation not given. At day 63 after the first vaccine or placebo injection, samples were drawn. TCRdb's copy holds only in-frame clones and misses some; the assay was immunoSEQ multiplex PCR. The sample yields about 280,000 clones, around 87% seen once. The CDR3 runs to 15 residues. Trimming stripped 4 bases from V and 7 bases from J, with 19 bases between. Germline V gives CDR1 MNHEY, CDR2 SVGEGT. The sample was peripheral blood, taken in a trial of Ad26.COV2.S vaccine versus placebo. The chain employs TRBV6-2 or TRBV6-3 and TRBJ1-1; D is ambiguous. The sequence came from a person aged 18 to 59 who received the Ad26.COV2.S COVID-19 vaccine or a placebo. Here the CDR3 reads CASSSHSGPTIEAFF. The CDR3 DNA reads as TGTGCCAGCAGTTCCCACTCGGGTCCAACAATTGAAGCTTTCTTT.